These 18 T cell receptor beta chains came from one sample sequenced in a study of beta chain features in type 1 diabetes. Investigators reverse transcribed all isolated RNA, so they sequenced expressed TCRB transcripts. Profiled with immunoSEQ multiplex PCR; TCRdb holds only in-frame clones, not every one. There are 300,000 to 350,000 clones in the sample; about 20% occur only once, and approximately 0.043% lies in the top ten. The sample consisted of naive CD4+ T cells from blood. Receptor source: a woman younger than 30 in good health.

This clone was seen only a few times. J is TRBJ1-4 and V is TRBV30, with a weak D call TRBD1 (6 bases). From germline, CDR1 is GTSNPN and CDR2 SVGIG (reference sequence). The CDR3 is made up of 14 amino acids. V was shortened by 4 bases and J by 8 bases, with 17 bases between the two germline ends. The CDR3 DNA reads TGTGCCTGGAACACCCCAGGGGACCGAGAAAAACTGTTTTTT. Translating it yields CAWNTPGDREKLFF. Together with reference TRBV30 and TRBJ1-4, the CDR3 gives the full variable domain: SQTIHQWPATLVQPVGSPLSLECTVEGTSNPNLYWYRQAAGRGLQLLFYSVGIGQISSEVPQNLSASRPQDRQFILSSKKLLLSDSGFYLCAWNTPGDREKLFFGSGTQLSVL.

CDR3 amino acids: CASSFAPGHTIDTQYF. The CDR3, as DNA: TGTGCCAGCAGTTTCGCTCCGGGACACACAATAGATACGCAGTATTTT. This chain uses TRBV6-5 with TRBJ2-3; tentatively, D is TRBD1 (6 bases). This CDR3 has 16 amino acids. Per the germline V gene, CDR1 is MNHEY and CDR2 is SVGAGI. V was clipped by 4 bases and J by 5 bases, with 19 bases between them.

The table lists this clone with a few counts. The chain employs TRBV2 and TRBJ2-5; maybe TRBD2 (7 bases). V lost 5 bases, J lost 5 bases, and 15 bases lay in between. Germline loops: CDR1 SNHLY, CDR2 FYNNEI. This CDR3 contains 14 residues. CDR3 sequence reads: CASSPIGGGETQYF. As DNA, the CDR3 is TGTGCCAGCAGTCCGATTGGCGGGGGCGAGACCCAGTACTTC.

This clone has only a few counts. The chain employs TRBV6-5 and TRBJ2-5; TRBD2 might be the D (5 bases). Trimming took 3 bases from V and 5 from J, leaving 7 bases between them. The germline gives CDR1 MNHEY, CDR2 SVGAGI. The CDR3 is 12 residues long. The CDR3 coding sequence is TGTGCCAGCAGTTATGGACTGGAGACCCAGTACTTC. Translated: CASSYGLETQYF.

The gene calls are TRBV5-4 and TRBJ1-3; 8 nucleotides match TRBD1. Germline V gene sequence: CDR1 SGHNT, CDR2 YYREEE (reference sequence). V lost 3 bases to trimming and J lost 10 bases; unmatched junction nucleotides: 12. The CDR3 covers 15 residues. The CDR3 protein is CASSSGQESYRTIYF. The CDR3 DNA reads TGTGCCAGCAGCTCGGGACAGGAGTCCTATCGAACCATATATTTT.

The chain uses TRBV2 and TRBJ1-2; D is unclear. The CDR3 loop spans 13 amino acids. V lost 4 bases to trimming and J lost 5 bases, with 11 bases between them. Per the germline V gene, CDR1 is SNHLY and CDR2 is FYNNEI. In DNA form, the CDR3 reads TGTGCCAGCAGTGCGGATAGGGAGTATGGCTACACCTTC. Encoded protein: CASSADREYGYTF.

This clone has just a few counts. The V and J genes are TRBV9 and TRBJ1-2; weak D call: TRBD1 (5 bases). The V gene's germline CDR1 is SGDLS and CDR2 YYNGEE. The CDR3 extends over 16 amino acids. With 3 bases removed from V and 6 bases from J, the gap between germline ends came to 21 bases. CDR3 bases: TGTGCCAGCAGCGACAGCCCCTACCGACAGAAGCATGGCTACACCTTC. It yields the protein CASSDSPYRQKHGYTF.

V gene TRBV27 combines with J gene TRBJ2-1; D perhaps matches TRBD1 (6 bases). V lost 6 bases and J 0 bases, leaving 21 bases between the germline ends. This CDR3 spans 18 amino acids. Germline V lookup: CDR1 MNHEY, CDR2 SMNVEV (reference sequence). As DNA, the CDR3 is TGTGCCAGCAGCAGTTCAACCACCCAGGGGAGCTCCTACAATGAGCAGTTCTTC. Its translation is CASSSSTTQGSSYNEQFF.

This clone was seen only a few times. CDR3 in amino acids: CASSGSAGGPHEQFF. In DNA form, the CDR3 reads TGTGCCAGCAGTGGTTCAGCGGGAGGGCCCCATGAGCAGTTCTTC. The genes are TRBV25-1 and TRBJ2-1; 10 bases are a match to TRBD2. Germline V gives CDR1 MGHDK, CDR2 SYGVNS. Unmatched junction bases numbered 8, after V lost 4 bases and J lost 8 bases. The CDR3 covers 15 residues.

This clone showed up just a few times. The CDR3 DNA reads TGCGCCAGCAGCTCCCCCCCAGGAGAGCAGTACTTC. Its protein product is CASSSPPGEQYF. The V gene is TRBV5-1, the J gene TRBJ2-7; no reliable D call. The germline V gene encodes CDR1 SGHRS and CDR2 YFSETQ. CDR3 length: 12 residues. The V end lost 3 bases, the J end lost 7 bases, and 11 bases lay between the germline ends.

The chain has TRBV5-4 and TRBJ1-2; no definite D call. CDR1 and CDR2 from the germline V gene are SGHNT and YYREEE (reference sequence). V lost 0 bases and J 3 bases, leaving 9 bases between the germline ends. The CDR3 has 14 amino acids. Here the CDR3 reads CASSLDGLDYGYTF. The CDR3 bases are TGTGCCAGCAGCTTGGACGGGTTGGACTATGGCTACACCTTC.

This clone was detected a few times. This chain uses TRBV15 with TRBJ1-2; no clear D gene. Germline V CDR1 and CDR2: LNHNV, YYDKDF (reference sequence). The CDR3 sequence is 13 residues long. The V and J ends lost 0 bases and 4 bases respectively, with 6 bases between them. CDR3 sequence (DNA): TGTGCCACCAGCAGAGATCTGAGCTATGGCTACACCTTC. Amino acids: CATSRDLSYGYTF.

This clone was detected a few times. The chain combines TRBV11-2 with TRBJ1-5, with 7 bases that match TRBD1. V lost 5 bases, J lost 7 bases, and 5 bases stayed unmatched. The CDR3 length is 13 residues. CDR1 and CDR2 from the germline V gene are SGHAT and FQNNGV. CDR3 DNA: TGTGCCAGCAGCCCAGGGACAGCCCAGCCCCAGCATTTT. Translated: CASSPGTAQPQHF. The whole variable domain, filled in from reference TRBV11-2 and TRBJ1-5, reads EAGVAQSPRYKIIEKRQSVAFWCNPISGHATLYWYQQILGQGPKLLIQFQNNGVVDDSQLPKDRFSAERLKGVDSTLKIQPAKLEDSAVYLCASSPGTAQPQHFGDGTRLSIL.

The rearrangement uses TRBV7-6 and TRBJ2-1; D remains unclear. The CDR3 has 16 amino acids. The V and J ends lost 1 base and 0 bases respectively, with 10 bases between them. The V gene's germline CDR1 is SGHVS and CDR2 FNYEAQ. The CDR3 sequence: CASSLGPLPSYNEQFF. As DNA, the CDR3 is TGTGCCAGCAGCTTAGGTCCCCTTCCCTCCTACAATGAGCAGTTCTTC.

V usage is TRBV18 and J usage is TRBJ1-2; D gene unclear. Germline CDR1 and CDR2: KGHSH and LQKENI. The CDR3 runs 14 residues. V lost 2 bases, J lost 4 bases, and 11 bases lay in between. The DNA for the CDR3 is TGTGCCAGCTCACCAGGGCAGTTAGGCTATGGCTACACCTTC. It specifies CASSPGQLGYGYTF.

The J gene is TRBJ2-3, the V gene TRBV7-3; tentatively, D is TRBD1 (6 bases). Germline V gene sequence: CDR1 SGHTA, CDR2 FQGTGA. The CDR3 spans 14 residues. V was cut by 3 bases and J by 2 bases, with 9 bases left in between. CDR3 region: CASSLDSFTDTQYF. The CDR3 bases are TGTGCCAGCAGCTTGGACAGCTTCACAGATACGCAGTATTTT.

This chain connects TRBV19 to TRBJ2-1; no definite D call. The CDR3 runs 14 residues. Germline assignment: CDR1 LNHDA and CDR2 SQIVND (reference sequence). V was cut by 2 bases and J by 4 bases, with 9 bases left in between. As DNA, the CDR3 is TGTGCCAGTAGTATATCCGTGCGGTACAATGAGCAGTTCTTC. Its protein is CASSISVRYNEQFF.

The chain has TRBV28 and TRBJ2-5; TRBD2 aligns across 10 bases. V dropped 4 bases and J dropped 5; count of bases not matched to a gene: 7. Germline V gene data show CDR1 as MDHEN and CDR2 as SYDVKM. CDR3 size: 15 residues. The CDR3 reads CASSSRAAGGETQYF. The DNA of the CDR3 is TGTGCCAGCAGTTCTCGGGCAGCGGGGGGGGAGACCCAGTACTTC. Together with reference TRBV28 and TRBJ2-5, the CDR3 gives the full variable domain: DVKVTQSSRYLVKRTGEKVFLECVQDMDHENMFWYRQDPGLGLRLIYFSYDVKMKEKGDIPEGYSVSREKKERFSLILESASTNQTSMYLCASSSRAAGGETQYFGPGTRLLVL.